The clone carrying this TCR beta chain was counted ten times or more. Its antigen remains unknown. Deletions cut 3 bases from V and 2 bases from J, with 3 bases between. The germline gives CDR1 SGDLS, CDR2 YYNGEE. This CDR3 region has 11 residues. In every case, the donor was a healthy Caucasian. This specimen belongs to a study of identical twins. Study-level results: Beta out-of-frame twin sharing showed a weaker excess.

Unique molecular identifiers were present on cDNA, and template switching added a universal primer site. TCRdb ran MiXCR on the 5' RACE reads and lists one entry per CDR3 protein. Among a few hundred thousand distinct CDR3 sequences listed, roughly 9.7% were seen once. This same sample was also taken into another study, of yellow fever vaccine responses in identical twins. That study reports: Twins' vaccine T cell response reportedly seemed partly convergent, partly personalized.

The chain recombines TRBV9 with TRBJ2-7; no clear D. The sequencing input was CD8+ T cells sorted from blood. The receptor comes from a woman under 30 in good health. The CDR3: CASSDAYEQYF. The CDR3 DNA reads TGTGCCAGCAGCGATGCCTACGAGCAGTACTTC.